This passage covers 28 T cell receptor beta chains from one sample sequenced in a study of cytomegalovirus exposure and HLA in healthy donors. With 60 Vbeta and 13 Jbeta primers, the PCR was carried out. TCRdb's table, derived via immunoSEQ multiplex PCR, lists solely in-frame clones and lacks some. The sample has approximately 150,000 clones; 80% are singletons. Sequences were obtained from PBMCs. Every receptor here comes from a woman between 40 and 50 years old in good health and CMV-seronegative.

The chain combines TRBV28 with TRBJ2-7; TRBD1 is a possible D gene (6 bases). CDR1 is MDHEN, CDR2 SYDVKM, per germline. The CDR3 has 14 amino acids. The V end was cut by 4 bases, the J end by 3 bases, with 13 bases between. The CDR3 is CASSSNSGVYEQYF. As DNA, the CDR3 is TGTGCCAGCAGTTCCAATTCAGGGGTCTACGAGCAGTACTTC.

The chain has TRBV5-6 and TRBJ2-7, with no clear D. CDR3 length: 13 residues. Trimming removed 0 bases from V and 6 bases from J, with 10 bases in between. Germline loops: CDR1 SGHDT, CDR2 YYEEEE. In DNA form, the CDR3 reads TGTGCCAGCAGCTTGGGTATATCGGGCGAGCAGTACTTC. Its protein product is CASSLGISGEQYF.

The V gene is TRBV28, the J gene TRBJ2-2; D not certain. The CDR3 has 12 amino acids. Trimming left V 6 bases short and J 7 bases short, with 9 bases between. The V gene's germline CDR1 is MDHEN and CDR2 SYDVKM. This CDR3 reads CASRLHNGELFF. Written as DNA, the CDR3 is TGTGCCAGCAGACTTCATAACGGGGAGCTGTTTTTT.

This chain uses TRBV6-6 with TRBJ2-5, with 7 nucleotides matching TRBD1. The ends lost 4 bases at V and 4 bases at J; junction bases unmatched: 9. The CDR3 is made up of 15 amino acids. CDR1 MNHNY and CDR2 SVGAGI come from the germline V gene (reference sequence). The CDR3 reads CASSSSRTGRETQYF. CDR3 sequence (DNA): TGTGCCAGCAGTTCCTCCCGGACAGGTAGAGAGACCCAGTACTTC.

This chain uses TRBV13 with TRBJ2-5; weak D call: TRBD1 (5 bases). The CDR3 is 13 amino acids. Germline CDR1 and CDR2: PRHDT and FYEKMQ (reference sequence). V was clipped by 5 bases and J by 4 bases, with 11 bases between them. The CDR3 nucleotides read TGTGCCAGCAGCCCCCGAAGGGGAGAGACCCAGTACTTC. Amino acids: CASSPRRGETQYF.

The chain combines TRBV2 with TRBJ2-7, with 7 bases fitting TRBD1. The CDR3 is made up of 14 amino acids. The V segment lost 6 bases and the J segment 3 bases; nucleotides outside the gene matches: 8. Germline lookup yields CDR1 SNHLY and CDR2 FYNNEI. As DNA, the CDR3 is TGTGCCAGCAGACCGGACAGGAACCGCTACGAGCAGTACTTC. Its translation is CASRPDRNRYEQYF.

This clone came up a few times. The chain links TRBV28 to TRBJ1-1; D possibly corresponds to TRBD1 (6 bases). Germline V gene sequence: CDR1 MDHEN, CDR2 SYDVKM. The CDR3 contains 13 residues. Trimming left V 4 bases short and J 1 base short, with 7 bases between. CDR3 protein: CASSSGQNTEAFF. CDR3 coding DNA: TGTGCCAGCAGTTCGGGACAGAACACTGAAGCTTTCTTT.

The chain couples TRBV28 to TRBJ2-3, with 13 bases lining up with TRBD2. CDR1 is MDHEN and CDR2 is SYDVKM in the germline V gene. This CDR3 is 15 amino acids long. Losses at the gene ends were 5 bases for V and 1 base for J; bases not matched to a gene: 0. In DNA, the CDR3 is TGTGCCAGCAGTGGACTAGCGGGGGGCACAGATACGCAGTATTTT. It specifies CASSGLAGGTDTQYF.

The J gene is TRBJ1-2, the V gene TRBV29-1; D gene uncertain. The CDR3 has 15 amino acids. Germline V gene lookup returns CDR1 SQVTM and CDR2 ANQGSEA. The germline V and J ends were trimmed by 3 bases and 6 bases, with 20 bases remaining between them. CDR3 residues: CSVDLGSPGWNGYTF. As DNA, the CDR3 is TGCAGCGTTGACCTGGGGTCTCCGGGGTGGAATGGCTACACCTTC.

The chain has TRBV7-6 and TRBJ2-5; 8 nucleotides align to TRBD1. The ends lost 5 bases at V and 4 bases at J; junction bases unmatched: 27. This CDR3 comprises 21 residues. Germline V gene lookup returns CDR1 SGHVS and CDR2 FNYEAQ. Here the CDR3 reads CASSLLRGAAWTGLELETQYF. CDR3 sequence (DNA): TGTGCCAGCAGCCTCCTTAGGGGGGCGGCCTGGACAGGGTTGGAATTAGAGACCCAGTACTTC.

This clone was picked up a small number of times. The J gene is TRBJ1-5, the V gene TRBV5-6; 9 nucleotides align to TRBD1. The ends lost 0 bases at V and 10 bases at J; junction bases unmatched: 11. Germline V CDR1 and CDR2: SGHDT, YYEEEE. The CDR3 loop spans 16 amino acids. This CDR3 reads CASSLAQDRGIRPQHF. The CDR3 bases are TGTGCCAGCAGCTTGGCCCAGGACAGGGGCATCAGACCCCAGCATTTT.

V and J are TRBV28 and TRBJ2-1, with D tentatively TRBD2 (6 bases). Trimming left V 4 bases short and J 2 bases short, with 12 bases between. The CDR3 extends over 15 amino acids. From germline, CDR1 is MDHEN and CDR2 SYDVKM. The CDR3, as DNA: TGTGCCAGCAGTTCGAACGGGAGTCCCTACAATGAGCAGTTCTTC. It encodes CASSSNGSPYNEQFF.

This chain links TRBV10-3 with TRBJ1-3; D might be TRBD1 (6 bases). CDR3 size: 14 residues. With 6 bases removed from V and 7 bases from J, the gap between germline ends came to 16 bases. Germline V gives CDR1 ENHRY, CDR2 SYGVKD. The CDR3 sequence is CAISRDPTGNTIYF. Written as DNA, the CDR3 is TGTGCCATCAGCCGCGACCCCACAGGGAACACCATATATTTT.

This sequence joins TRBV4-1 and TRBJ2-1; 7 bases are shared with TRBD1. J gave up 5 bases and V 1 base, and 17 bases lay outside the gene matches. This CDR3 comprises 19 residues. Germline V gene lookup returns CDR1 MGHRA and CDR2 YSYEKL. CDR3 DNA sequence: TGCGCCAGCAGCCAAGTCCCGGACAGGCAGCCCCTTTTTAACAATGAGCAGTTCTTC. Its translation is CASSQVPDRQPLFNNEQFF.

The chain uses TRBV18 and TRBJ2-2; 7 bases are shared with TRBD1. Germline V CDR1 and CDR2: KGHSH, LQKENI. Trimming at V came to 3 bases and at J to 2 bases, leaving 6 bases not matched to a gene. The CDR3 has 16 residues. The CDR3 here is CASSPRQGFNTGELFF. CDR3 DNA sequence: TGTGCCAGCTCACCCCGACAGGGCTTTAACACCGGGGAGCTGTTTTTT.

This chain joins TRBV4-3 and TRBJ1-1, with D perhaps matching TRBD1 (6 bases). The ends were cut back, 1 base at V and 5 bases at J, with 14 bases in the middle. Germline values: CDR1 LGHNA, CDR2 YSLEER. CDR3 length: 15 residues. In DNA form, the CDR3 reads TGCGCCAGCAGCCAAGGTACAGGGAGTATTACTGAAGCTTTCTTT. Protein product: CASSQGTGSITEAFF.

The chain employs TRBV10-3 and TRBJ1-6, with a possible D match to TRBD1 (5 bases). The CDR3 covers 15 residues. Per the germline V gene, CDR1 is ENHRY and CDR2 is SYGVKD. Trimming cost V 2 bases and J 4 bases, with 9 bases left between them. CDR3 nucleotides: TGTGCCATCAGTGAGGCAGGGCCGTATAATTCACCCCTCCACTTT. Translated: CAISEAGPYNSPLHF.

This chain links TRBV27 with TRBJ1-6, with 7 bases that match TRBD1. The CDR3 contains 14 residues. After removal of 3 bases from V and 7 bases from J, the junction contained 3 bases not matched to a gene. Germline CDR1 reads MNHEY; CDR2 reads SMNVEV (reference sequence). The CDR3 spells CASSFSGQNSPLHF. DNA of the CDR3: TGTGCCAGCAGTTTTTCGGGACAGAATTCACCCCTCCACTTT.

The CDR3 bases are TGTGCCAGTCAAGAAGACAGGGACCCTTATCAGCCCCAGCATTTT. Amino acids: CASQEDRDPYQPQHF. The V and J genes are TRBV19 and TRBJ1-5, with 7 bases lining up with TRBD1. Germline-derived CDR1 and CDR2 are LNHDA and SQIVND (reference sequence). V was pared by 8 bases and J by 5 bases, with 12 bases of the junction left unmatched. CDR3 length equals 15 residues.

This chain connects TRBV28 to TRBJ2-7; 7 bases match TRBD1. CDR1 is MDHEN, CDR2 SYDVKM, per germline. V was pared by 5 bases and J by 3 bases, with 7 bases of the junction left unmatched. This CDR3 has 14 residues. CDR3 sequence (DNA): TGTGCCAGCAGTCTACAGGGACAGAACTACGAGCAGTACTTC. Its translation is CASSLQGQNYEQYF.

V gene TRBV7-9 combines with J gene TRBJ2-5; TRBD2 might be the D (5 bases). The CDR3 runs to 15 residues. Trimming removed 5 bases from V and 5 bases from J, with 18 bases in between. In germline, CDR1 is SEHNR, CDR2 FQNEAQ (reference sequence). This CDR3 is CASSLGGALGETQYF. The CDR3 coding sequence is TGTGCCAGCAGCCTAGGAGGAGCACTAGGGGAGACCCAGTACTTC.

The rearrangement joins TRBV11-3 to TRBJ2-7, with D perhaps matching TRBD2 (6 bases). Germline-derived CDR1 and CDR2 are SGHNT and YENEEA. V was clipped by 5 bases and J by 0 bases, with 14 bases between them. The CDR3 loop spans 15 amino acids. Here the CDR3 DNA reads TGTGCCAGCAGCCCGGGACTCACCGACTCCTACGAGCAGTACTTC. Protein sequence: CASSPGLTDSYEQYF.

The count of this clone is one. The DNA for the CDR3 is TGTGCCAGCAGCTCGGGACAGGGGGTCCAAGAGACCCAGTACTTC. It is translated as CASSSGQGVQETQYF. The rearrangement uses TRBV7-9 and TRBJ2-5, with 11 bases aligning to TRBD1. Germline lookup yields CDR1 SEHNR and CDR2 FQNEAQ (reference sequence). The CDR3 sequence is 15 residues long. The ends lost 4 bases at V and 1 base at J; junction bases unmatched: 2.

The V gene is TRBV6-5, the J gene TRBJ1-6; TRBD1 aligns across 9 bases. Germline CDR1 MNHEY, CDR2 SVGAGI. V trimming: 5 bases; J trimming: 7 bases; junction bases outside the gene matches: 6. The CDR3 has 15 residues. The CDR3 region is CASSKPGQGNSPLHF. The CDR3 DNA reads as TGTGCCAGCAGTAAGCCGGGACAGGGAAATTCACCCCTCCACTTT.

The chain couples TRBV10-3 to TRBJ2-1, with TRBD1 matching over 8 bases. V lost 8 bases, J lost 5 bases, and 11 bases stayed unmatched. Germline values: CDR1 ENHRY, CDR2 SYGVKD. There are 15 residues in the CDR3. The CDR3 nucleotides read TGTGCCATCGGTAAAGGACAGGGACAACACAATGAGCAGTTCTTC. Translating gives CAIGKGQGQHNEQFF.

The CDR3 sequence: CASSLAAEGRQFF. DNA of the CDR3: TGTGCCAGCAGCTTAGCGGCAGAGGGTAGGCAGTTCTTC. The chain has TRBV5-6 and TRBJ2-1; possible D gene TRBD2, 5 bases. Germline V gene data show CDR1 as SGHDT and CDR2 as YYEEEE. CDR3 length equals 13 residues. The V gene lost 2 bases and the J gene lost 12 bases, with 15 bases spanning the gap.

Within the sample, this clone is medium-sized (0.01 to 0.1%). The chain links TRBV6-4 to TRBJ2-3; D is perhaps TRBD2 (5 bases). V gave up 4 bases and J gave up 2 bases, with 13 bases separating them. Germline CDR1 and CDR2: MRHNA and SNTAGT. This CDR3 spans 15 amino acids. CDR3 protein: CASSGGVTSTDTQYF. CDR3 sequence (DNA): TGTGCCAGCAGTGGGGGAGTAACTTCCACAGATACGCAGTATTTT.

This clone was picked up a small number of times. The chain joins TRBV19 to TRBJ2-3; the match to TRBD2 covers 8 bases. Germline-derived CDR1 and CDR2 are LNHDA and SQIVND (reference sequence). This CDR3 comprises 14 residues. J was trimmed by 6 bases and V by 6 bases; bases with no gene match: 8. The CDR3, as DNA: TGTGCCAGTAGAGGGGGACTAGTCTACGATACGCAGTATTTT. It translates to CASRGGLVYDTQYF.